These 4 T cell receptor beta chains were sequenced from one sample in a study of T-cell memory formation after mild COVID-19. One entry per CDR3 protein, called by TCRdb with MiXCR from the 5' RACE reads. Here the sample spans some 130,000 distinct CDR3 sequences, almost 25% being singletons. The sequencing sample was made of PBMCs or a T cell subset sorted from them (not recorded which). The source is an adult woman who had mild COVID-19 (a few samples of this study predate the infection). Cell type and time point are not known.

This clonotype was counted a few times. This chain links TRBV7-9 with TRBJ2-7; D remains ambiguous. Germline V gives CDR1 SEHNR, CDR2 FQNEAQ (reference sequence). V was trimmed by 5 bases and J by 1 base, leaving 15 bases between them. The CDR3 spans 15 residues. This chain's CDR3 is CASSMDPSKSYEQYF. The CDR3 DNA reads TGTGCCAGCAGCATGGACCCCTCGAAATCCTACGAGCAGTACTTC.

V and J are TRBV12-3 or TRBV12-4 and TRBJ2-7; D unresolved. This CDR3 comprises 13 residues. The V end lost 8 bases, the J end lost 2 bases, and 13 bases lay between the germline ends. CDR3 nucleotide sequence: TGTGCCAGCGGAGAAATTGAGCCCTACGAGCAGTACTTC. It translates to CASGEIEPYEQYF.

This clonotype was counted a few times. V and J are TRBV13 and TRBJ1-4; D not certain. V dropped 0 bases and J dropped 10 bases, with 9 bases sitting between them. The V gene's germline CDR1 is PRHDT and CDR2 FYEKMQ (reference sequence). The CDR3 sequence is 13 residues long. CDR3 region: CASSLGTAGKLFF. Here the CDR3 DNA reads TGTGCCAGCAGCTTAGGTACAGCGGGAAAACTGTTTTTT.

The chain combines TRBV11-2 with TRBJ1-1, with D tentatively TRBD1 (6 bases). Trimming removed 3 bases from V and 11 bases from J, with 13 bases in between. In germline, CDR1 is SGHAT, CDR2 FQNNGV. CDR3 length: 12 residues. The CDR3 protein is CASSLTGGMAFF. The CDR3 region has the DNA TGTGCCAGCAGCTTGACAGGAGGGATGGCTTTCTTT.